A selection of T cell receptor beta chains follows, all from one sample in a study of T cells in Graves' hyperthyroidism and ophthalmopathy. TCRdb re-called the multiplex PCR reads through MiXCR, storing one row per CDR3 protein. The top ten clones hold around 30% of a sample with 200,000 to 300,000 distinct CDR3 sequences, 16% of them seen once. Sequenced material: blood. These receptors all come from a woman under 30 with Graves' ophthalmopathy. The CDR3 runs from the conserved cysteine through the conserved F or W. The D gene is left open where the match is weak. A clone size is listed for some rows: how often the clone was seen (once, few, many), or a class if it is expanded.

cdr3_length | d_call | j_call | v_call | clone_size | cdr3_aa | cdr3_nt
16 | TRBD1 | TRBJ2-1 | TRBV6-1 | many | CASNPFPGTGTNEQFF | TGTGCCAGCAATCCATTTCCCGGGACAGGGACCAATGAGCAGTTCTTC
12 | . | TRBJ2-1 | TRBV6-1 | many | CASSPTGNEQFF | TGTGCCAGCAGTCCCACTGGGAATGAGCAGTTCTTC
14 | . | TRBJ2-5 | TRBV5-1 | many | CASSLSGTTETQYF | TGCGCCAGCAGCTTATCCGGTACTACGGAGACCCAGTACTTC
14 | . | TRBJ1-2 | TRBV11-2 | many | CASSSLQGIYGYTF | TGTGCCAGCAGCTCCCTCCAGGGAATCTATGGCTACACCTTC
12 | TRBD1 | TRBJ2-7 | TRBV18 | many | CASSGTGDEQYF | TGTGCCAGCTCCGGGACAGGGGACGAGCAGTACTTC
16 | . | TRBJ2-3 | TRBV6-1 | . | CAIDSLRDIDTDTQYF | TGTGCCATCGACTCTCTACGGGACATAGACACAGATACGCAGTATTTT
18 | TRBD2 | TRBJ2-5 | TRBV12-3/TRBV12-4 | many | CASSPNYISGRASETQYF | TGTGCCAGCAGCCCCAACTATATTAGCGGGAGGGCATCAGAGACCCAGTACTTC
17 | TRBD1 | TRBJ2-7 | TRBV28 | many | CASSQNPGTDLYYEQYF | TGTGCCAGCAGTCAAAATCCCGGGACAGACCTCTACTACGAGCAGTACTTC
16 | TRBD2 | TRBJ2-5 | TRBV11-2 | many | CATSHPKREAVKTQYF | TGTGCCACCTCTCACCCCAAGCGGGAGGCGGTGAAGACCCAGTACTTC
13 | . | TRBJ2-2 | TRBV20-1 | many | CSAREGSTGELFF | TGCAGTGCTAGGGAAGGGAGCACCGGGGAGCTGTTTTTT
13 | . | TRBJ2-3 | TRBV5-1 | many | CASRFGSTDTQYF | TGCGCCAGCAGGTTTGGGTCTACAGATACGCAGTATTTT
14 | TRBD1 | TRBJ1-1 | TRBV10-2 | many | CASGGQFMNTEAFF | TGCGCCAGCGGGGGACAGTTCATGAACACTGAAGCTTTCTTT
13 | TRBD2 | TRBJ2-7 | TRBV9 | many | CASSATGGYEQYF | TGTGCCAGCAGCGCAACGGGGGGCTACGAGCAGTACTTC
14 | . | TRBJ2-1 | TRBV20-1 | many | CSARGQSSYNEQFF | TGCAGTGCTAGAGGCCAGAGCTCCTACAATGAGCAGTTCTTC
11 | . | TRBJ1-4 | TRBV25-1 | . | CASRREEKLFF | TGTGCCAGCAGACGGGAGGAAAAACTGTTTTTT
15 | . | TRBJ1-2 | TRBV6-1 | many | CASSQLGTDGGGYTF | TGTGCCAGCAGTCAACTAGGGACGGACGGAGGTGGCTACACCTTC
12 | . | TRBJ2-5 | TRBV6-2/TRBV6-3 | many | CASKGTQETQYF | TGTGCCAGCAAAGGGACACAAGAGACCCAGTACTTC
17 | TRBD2 | TRBJ2-1 | TRBV29-1 | . | CSVCLIGTSGRRNEQFF | TGCAGCGTCTGTTTGATCGGGACTAGCGGGAGACGGAATGAGCAGTTCTTC
16 | TRBD2 | TRBJ2-1 | TRBV5-8 | few | CASSLGRGGFVNEQFF | TGTGCCAGCAGCTTGGGCCGGGGGGGCTTTGTCAATGAGCAGTTCTTC
17 | . | TRBJ2-6 | TRBV20-1 | . | CSATDLGPHSGANVLTF | TGCAGTGCAACCGACCTCGGACCGCACTCTGGGGCCAACGTCCTGACTTTC
16 | . | TRBJ2-2 | TRBV5-1 | many | CASSLGGGANTGELFF | TGCGCCAGCAGCTTAGGAGGGGGAGCGAACACCGGGGAGCTGTTTTTT
13 | . | TRBJ1-2 | TRBV20-1 | many | CSASYGQNYGYTF | TGCAGTGCTAGCTACGGACAGAACTATGGCTACACCTTC
14 | . | TRBJ1-4 | TRBV9 | few | CASSVGGPNEKLFF | TGTGCCAGCAGCGTAGGCGGGCCTAATGAAAAACTGTTTTTT
16 | . | TRBJ2-1 | TRBV7-3 | many | CASSLFVGGILNEQFF | TGTGCCAGCAGCTTATTCGTGGGGGGAATATTAAATGAGCAGTTCTTC
14 | . | TRBJ1-4 | TRBV12-3/TRBV12-4 | many | CASSSTGPFEKLFF | TGTGCCAGCAGCTCCACGGGACCCTTCGAAAAACTGTTTTTT